Below are 19 T cell receptor beta chains sequenced from a single sample in a study of shared clonotypes between healthy human individuals. Measured with immunoSEQ multiplex PCR; TCRdb has only the in-frame clones, and not every one. Of over 850,000 clones listed, around 82% were seen once; the top ten hold roughly 0.62%. Sequenced input: memory CD4+ T cells from PBMCs. Subset in this sample: CD45RA-negative fraction. Source of these receptors: a man between 18 and 29 years old in good health. Some clones in this sample may be carry-over from other donors' samples.

As regards this clone: Distinct nucleotide sequences in the sample also encode this CDR3. V and J are TRBV27 and TRBJ1-3; D remains ambiguous. The germline V and J ends were trimmed by 6 bases and 4 bases, with 10 bases remaining between them. The CDR3 contains 13 residues. Germline-derived CDR1 and CDR2 are MNHEY and SMNVEV (reference sequence). The CDR3: CASSPSAGNTIYF. Written as DNA, the CDR3 is TGTGCCAGCAGCCCCAGCGCCGGAAACACCATATATTTT.

The chain combines TRBV10-3 with TRBJ2-7; D is uncertain. The CDR3 sequence is 13 residues long. The V gene's germline CDR1 is ENHRY and CDR2 SYGVKD. Between the trimmed V and J ends, which lost 6 bases and 8 bases, there was a span of 17 bases. CDR3 protein: CAISPSFGPKQYF. CDR3 DNA: TGTGCCATCAGCCCCTCTTTTGGACCAAAGCAGTACTTC.

This clone was observed a single time. The chain uses TRBV15 and TRBJ2-7; D might be TRBD2 (6 bases). Between the trimmed V and J ends, which lost 3 bases and 6 bases, there was a span of 15 bases. Looked up from germline, CDR1 is LNHNV and CDR2 is YYDKDF (reference sequence). The CDR3 loop spans 14 amino acids. The CDR3 sequence is CATSRPRGSTEQYF. The CDR3, as DNA: TGTGCCACCAGCAGGCCGCGGGGTAGCACCGAGCAGTACTTC.

The rearrangement links TRBV6-5 to TRBJ2-5, with D unclear. The V gene lost 2 bases and the J gene lost 1 base, with 8 bases spanning the gap. This CDR3 comprises 14 residues. Germline V gene lookup returns CDR1 MNHEY and CDR2 SVGAGI. The CDR3 reads CASSYTTPQETQYF. The CDR3 DNA sequence: TGTGCCAGCAGTTACACCACTCCCCAAGAGACCCAGTACTTC.

To note about this clone: Other nucleotide sequences from this sample produce the same CDR3. This chain connects TRBV30 to TRBJ2-3; D ambiguous. There are 11 residues in the CDR3. The germline CDR1 and CDR2 sequences are GTSNPN and SVGIG (reference sequence). The ends were cut back, 3 bases at V and 2 bases at J, with 3 bases in the middle. The DNA for the CDR3 is TGTGCCTGGAGGTCCACAGATACGCAGTATTTT. Its protein product is CAWRSTDTQYF. Based on the CDR3 plus reference TRBV30 and TRBJ2-3, the full variable domain is SQTIHQWPATLVQPVGSPLSLECTVEGTSNPNLYWYRQAAGRGLQLLFYSVGIGQISSEVPQNLSASRPQDRQFILSSKKLLLSDSGFYLCAWRSTDTQYFGPGTRLTVL.

The genes are TRBV7-9 and TRBJ1-2; D is ambiguous. Germline CDR1 SEHNR, CDR2 FQNEAQ (reference sequence). The ends were cut back, 5 bases at V and 1 base at J, with 14 bases in the middle. The CDR3 loop spans 15 amino acids. In DNA form, the CDR3 reads TGTGCCAGCAGCGCGCAGCCGGGAAATAACTATGGCTACACCTTC. It translates to CASSAQPGNNYGYTF.

J is TRBJ2-2 and V is TRBV9; no clear D gene. Trimming pared 1 base from V and 2 bases from J, leaving 9 bases between. This CDR3 comprises 15 residues. Germline CDR1 reads SGDLS; CDR2 reads YYNGEE. The CDR3 region is CASSVFSVNTGELFF. The CDR3, as DNA: TGTGCCAGCAGCGTATTTTCAGTTAACACCGGGGAGCTGTTTTTT.

The rearrangement links TRBV7-3 to TRBJ2-6; D is undetermined. The V gene lost 1 base and the J gene lost 0 bases, with 10 bases spanning the gap. This CDR3 is built from 17 residues. Germline loops: CDR1 SGHTA, CDR2 FQGTGA. This chain's CDR3 is CASSLKESSSGANVLTF. For the CDR3, the DNA is TGTGCCAGCAGCTTAAAGGAGTCCTCCTCTGGGGCCAACGTCCTGACTTTC.

This clone was detected ten times or more. The rearrangement joins TRBV29-1 to TRBJ1-3; D not certain. In germline, CDR1 is SQVTM, CDR2 ANQGSEA. This CDR3 comprises 13 residues. V lost 0 bases to trimming and J lost 5 bases, with 8 bases between them. The CDR3 reads CSVEDSRRNTIYF. In nucleotides, the CDR3 is TGCAGCGTTGAAGATTCCCGAAGAAACACCATATATTTT. The whole variable domain, filled in from reference TRBV29-1 and TRBJ1-3, reads SAVISQKPSRDICQRGTSLTIQCQVDSQVTMMFWYRQQPGQSLTLIATANQGSEATYESGFVIDKFPISRPNLTFSTLTVSNMSPEDSSIYLCSVEDSRRNTIYFGEGSWLTVV.

This chain links TRBV5-1 with TRBJ2-7, with 13 positions matching TRBD2. The CDR3 totals 16 residues. V shed 3 bases and J 2 bases; nucleotides not matched to a gene: 5. CDR1 is SGHRS, CDR2 YFSETQ, per germline. CDR3 coding DNA: TGCGCCAGCAGCTCACTAGCGGGAGGGTCCCCCTACGAGCAGTACTTC. Its protein product is CASSSLAGGSPYEQYF. Drawing the rest from reference TRBV5-1 and TRBJ2-7, the complete variable domain is KAGVTQTPRYLIKTRGQQVTLSCSPISGHRSVSWYQQTPGQGLQFLFEYFSETQRNKGNFPGRFSGRQFSNSRSEMNVSTLELGDSALYLCASSSLAGGSPYEQYFGPGTRLTVT.

The V call is TRBV28, the J call TRBJ1-1; TRBD1 aligns across 7 bases. CDR3 length equals 14 residues. Germline loops: CDR1 MDHEN, CDR2 SYDVKM. The J segment lost 3 bases and the V segment lost 7 bases, leaving 8 bases of the junction unmatched. CDR3 sequence reads: CASTIQGGYTEAFF. As DNA, the CDR3 is TGTGCCAGCACCATCCAGGGGGGGTACACTGAAGCTTTCTTT. The full variable domain, with the rest looked up from reference TRBV28 and TRBJ1-1, is DVKVTQSSRYLVKRTGEKVFLECVQDMDHENMFWYRQDPGLGLRLIYFSYDVKMKEKGDIPEGYSVSREKKERFSLILESASTNQTSMYLCASTIQGGYTEAFFGQGTRLTVV.

The chain combines TRBV19 with TRBJ1-2; TRBD1 aligns across 8 bases. With V trimmed by 9 bases and J by 4 bases, 7 bases remained unmatched. Looked up from germline, CDR1 is LNHDA and CDR2 is SQIVND (reference sequence). The length of the CDR3 is 13 residues. The CDR3 region has the DNA TGTGCCAGCACAGTTACAGGGGGCTATGGCTACACCTTC. This translates into CASTVTGGYGYTF. The full variable domain, completed using reference TRBV19 and TRBJ1-2, is DGGITQSPKYLFRKEGQNVTLSCEQNLNHDAMYWYRQDPGQGLRLIYYSQIVNDFQKGDIAEGYSVSREKKESFPLTVTSAQKNPTAFYLCASTVTGGYGYTFGSGTRLTVV.

This clone was counted once. This chain joins TRBV5-4 and TRBJ2-1; a possible D gene is TRBD2 (6 bases). This CDR3 is built from 13 residues. Germline CDR1 SGHNT, CDR2 YYREEE (reference sequence). V was shortened by 4 bases and J by 10 bases, with 15 bases between the two germline ends. CDR3 nucleotide sequence: TGTGCCAGCAGCCCGGGGTCGGGAGTGGAGCAGTTCTTC. Amino acids: CASSPGSGVEQFF. The full variable domain, completed using reference TRBV5-4 and TRBJ2-1, is ETGVTQSPTHLIKTRGQQVTLRCSSQSGHNTVSWYQQALGQGPQFIFQYYREEENGRGNFPPRFSGLQFPNYSSELNVNALELDDSALYLCASSPGSGVEQFFGPGTRLTVL.

The chain combines TRBV29-1 with TRBJ2-1, with 8 nucleotides matching TRBD2. This CDR3 has 13 amino acids. V was clipped by 6 bases and J by 2 bases; unmatched bases: 3. Germline V gives CDR1 SQVTM, CDR2 ANQGSEA. The CDR3 protein is CSVPAGAYNEQFF. The CDR3 bases are TGCAGCGTCCCAGCGGGAGCCTACAATGAGCAGTTCTTC.

A remark on this clone: Other nucleotide sequences in the sample specify the same CDR3. This chain links TRBV7-3 with TRBJ2-5; D uncertain. CDR3 length equals 14 residues. The germline gives CDR1 SGHTA, CDR2 FQGTGA. V lost 1 base, J lost 2 bases, and 8 bases lay in between. CDR3 nucleotide sequence: TGTGCCAGCAGCTTAAGTCCAGTACAAGAGACCCAGTACTTC. Translation gives CASSLSPVQETQYF.

This chain uses TRBV11-2 with TRBJ2-5; D possibly matches TRBD1 or TRBD2 (6 bases each). This CDR3 has 16 residues. From germline, CDR1 is SGHAT and CDR2 FQNNGV. Trimming removed 5 bases at V and 1 base at J, with 17 bases between. The CDR3 nucleotides are TGTGCCAGCAGCCTGGGGGCTAGCGACCTCCAAGAGACCCAGTACTTC. Encoded protein: CASSLGASDLQETQYF.

The V and J genes are TRBV27 and TRBJ2-1; no reliable D call. V gave up 5 bases and J gave up 12 bases, with 11 bases separating them. Per germline, CDR1 MNHEY and CDR2 SMNVEV (reference sequence). The CDR3 spans 11 residues. The CDR3 DNA sequence: TGTGCCAGCAGTAGGGCCCGCAGGCAGTTCTTC. Protein: CASSRARRQFF.

This chain joins TRBV6-1 and TRBJ1-4, with TRBD1 matching over 8 bases. The CDR3 loop spans 15 amino acids. The V gene's germline CDR1 is MNHNS and CDR2 SASEGT. The V gene end was trimmed by 5 bases and the J gene end by 8 bases; junction bases not matched to a gene: 10. This CDR3 is CASSLAGGDSEKLFF. In nucleotides, the CDR3 is TGTGCCAGCAGTCTGGCAGGGGGCGATTCGGAAAAACTGTTTTTT.

V gene TRBV27 combines with J gene TRBJ1-5, with a tentative D call TRBD1 (5 bases). Trimming cost V 3 bases and J 2 bases, with 8 bases left between them. Germline CDR1 reads MNHEY; CDR2 reads SMNVEV (reference sequence). The CDR3 is made up of 14 amino acids. The CDR3 loop reads CASSFRGGNQPQHF. The CDR3 nucleotides read TGTGCCAGCAGTTTTAGGGGAGGCAATCAGCCCCAGCATTTT.